This entry is about one T cell receptor beta chain. Its cognate antigen is unknown. This record comes from a study of monozygotic twins with cystic fibrosis. Generated by immunoSEQ multiplex PCR, the TCRdb table keeps only in-frame clones and is missing some. The repertoire holds approximately 8,700 clones, with 91% as singletons. V trimming: 2 bases; J trimming: 6 bases; junction bases outside the gene matches: 7. This CDR3 is 17 amino acids long. Per the germline V gene, CDR1 is SGHRS and CDR2 is YFSETQ. Study outcomes and limitations: Monozygotic CF twin pairs shared significantly more nucleotide-identical clonotypes than unrelated CF individuals did.

This chain connects TRBV5-1 to TRBJ2-3, with 15 bases matching TRBD2. The sequencing input was blood. The origin of this receptor is a boy aged 2 to 10 with cystic fibrosis. DNA of the CDR3: TGCGCCAGCAGCTTTGGACTAGCGGGGGGGCAATCGGATACGCAGTATTTT. It translates to CASSFGLAGGQSDTQYF.